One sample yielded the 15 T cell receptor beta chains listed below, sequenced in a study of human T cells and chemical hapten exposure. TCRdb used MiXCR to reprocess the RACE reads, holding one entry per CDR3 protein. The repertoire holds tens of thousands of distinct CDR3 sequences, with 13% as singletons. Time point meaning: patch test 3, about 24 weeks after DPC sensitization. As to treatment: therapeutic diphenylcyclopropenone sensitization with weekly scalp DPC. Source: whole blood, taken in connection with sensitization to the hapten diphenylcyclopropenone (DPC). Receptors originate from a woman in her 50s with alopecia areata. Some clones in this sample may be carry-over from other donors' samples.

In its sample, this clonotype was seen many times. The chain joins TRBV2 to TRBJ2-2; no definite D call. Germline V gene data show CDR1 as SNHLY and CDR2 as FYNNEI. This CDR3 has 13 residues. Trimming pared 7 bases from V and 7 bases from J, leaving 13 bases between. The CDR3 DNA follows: TGTGCCAGCACCTTCTCCGGTATCGGGGAGCTGTTTTTT. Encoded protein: CASTFSGIGELFF.

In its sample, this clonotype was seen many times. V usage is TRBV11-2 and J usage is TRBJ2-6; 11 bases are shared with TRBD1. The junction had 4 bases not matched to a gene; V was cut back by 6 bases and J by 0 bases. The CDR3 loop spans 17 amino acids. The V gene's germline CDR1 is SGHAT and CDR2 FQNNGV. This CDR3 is CASRRGTGGSGANVLTF. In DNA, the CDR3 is TGTGCCAGCAGACGGGGGACAGGGGGCTCTGGGGCCAACGTCCTGACTTTC. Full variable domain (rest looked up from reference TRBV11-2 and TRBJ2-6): EAGVAQSPRYKIIEKRQSVAFWCNPISGHATLYWYQQILGQGPKLLIQFQNNGVVDDSQLPKDRFSAERLKGVDSTLKIQPAKLEDSAVYLCASRRGTGGSGANVLTFGAGSRLTVL.

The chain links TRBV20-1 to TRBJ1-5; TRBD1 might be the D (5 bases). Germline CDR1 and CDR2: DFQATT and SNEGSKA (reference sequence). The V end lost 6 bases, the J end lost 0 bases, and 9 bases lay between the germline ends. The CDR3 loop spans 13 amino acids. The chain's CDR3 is CSANRGSNQPQHF. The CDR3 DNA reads TGCAGTGCCAATAGGGGTAGCAATCAGCCCCAGCATTTT.

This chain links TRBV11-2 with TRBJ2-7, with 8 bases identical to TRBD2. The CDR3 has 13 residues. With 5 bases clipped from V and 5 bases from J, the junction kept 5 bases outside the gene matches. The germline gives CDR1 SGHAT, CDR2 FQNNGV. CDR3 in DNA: TGTGCCAGCAGCGGTATCGGGGGGGACGAGCAGTACTTC. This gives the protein CASSGIGGDEQYF.

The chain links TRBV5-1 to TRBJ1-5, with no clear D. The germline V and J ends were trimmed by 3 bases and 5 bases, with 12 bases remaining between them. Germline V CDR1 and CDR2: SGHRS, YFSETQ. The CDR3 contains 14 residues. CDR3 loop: CASSWVGQDQPQHF. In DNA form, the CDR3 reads TGCGCCAGCAGCTGGGTCGGTCAAGATCAGCCCCAGCATTTT.

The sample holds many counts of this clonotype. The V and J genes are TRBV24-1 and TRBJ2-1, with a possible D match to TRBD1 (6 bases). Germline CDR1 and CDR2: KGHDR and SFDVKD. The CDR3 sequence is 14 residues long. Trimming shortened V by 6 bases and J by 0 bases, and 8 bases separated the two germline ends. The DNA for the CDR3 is TGTGCCACCAGTAGGGGGAGCTCCTACAATGAGCAGTTCTTC. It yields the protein CATSRGSSYNEQFF.

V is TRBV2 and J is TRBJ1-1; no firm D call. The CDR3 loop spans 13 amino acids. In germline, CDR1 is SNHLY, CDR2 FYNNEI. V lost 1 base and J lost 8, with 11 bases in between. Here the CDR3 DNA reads TGTGCCAGCAGTGAAGGACGGTCTGCGGAAGCTTTCTTT. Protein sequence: CASSEGRSAEAFF.

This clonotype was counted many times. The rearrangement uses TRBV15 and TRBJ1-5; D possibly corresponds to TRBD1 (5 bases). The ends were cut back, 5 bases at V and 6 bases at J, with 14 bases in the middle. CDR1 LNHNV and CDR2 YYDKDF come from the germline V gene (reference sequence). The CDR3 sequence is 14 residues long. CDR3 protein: CATSQLGGGQPQHF. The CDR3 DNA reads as TGTGCCACCAGCCAACTCGGGGGGGGTCAGCCCCAGCATTTT.

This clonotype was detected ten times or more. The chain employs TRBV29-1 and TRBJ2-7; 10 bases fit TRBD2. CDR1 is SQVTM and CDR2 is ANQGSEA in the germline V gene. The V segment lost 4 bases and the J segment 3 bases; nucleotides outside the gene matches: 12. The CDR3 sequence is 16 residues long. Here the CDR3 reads CSVAGGSSGSLYEQYF. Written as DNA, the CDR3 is TGCAGCGTTGCAGGGGGATCTAGCGGGAGTCTCTACGAGCAGTACTTC.

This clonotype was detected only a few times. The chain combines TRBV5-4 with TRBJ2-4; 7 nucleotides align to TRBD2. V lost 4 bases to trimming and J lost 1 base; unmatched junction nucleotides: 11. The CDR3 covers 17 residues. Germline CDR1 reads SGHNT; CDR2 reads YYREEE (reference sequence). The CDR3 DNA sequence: TGTGCCAGCAGCCTACGTGGGGGGGTCAGCGCCAAAAACATTCAGTACTTC. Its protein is CASSLRGGVSAKNIQYF.

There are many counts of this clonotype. In DNA, the CDR3 is TGTGCCAGCTCACCGCTACAGTATTATTCACCCCTCCACTTT. Translating gives CASSPLQYYSPLHF. The gene calls are TRBV18 and TRBJ1-6; D remains ambiguous. Trimming cost V 3 bases and J 8 bases, with 11 bases left between them. The V gene's germline CDR1 is KGHSH and CDR2 LQKENI. The CDR3 sequence is 14 residues long.

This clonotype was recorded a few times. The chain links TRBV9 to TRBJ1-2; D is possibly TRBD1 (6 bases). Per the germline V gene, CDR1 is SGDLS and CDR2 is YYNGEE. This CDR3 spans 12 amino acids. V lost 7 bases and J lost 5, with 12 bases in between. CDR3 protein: CASAAGTYGYTF. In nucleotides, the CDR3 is TGTGCCAGCGCCGCAGGGACATATGGCTACACCTTC.

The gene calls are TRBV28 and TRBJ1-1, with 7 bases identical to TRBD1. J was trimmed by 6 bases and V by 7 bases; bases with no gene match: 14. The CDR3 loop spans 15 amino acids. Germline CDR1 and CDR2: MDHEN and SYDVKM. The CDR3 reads CASTILQTGFAEAFF. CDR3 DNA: TGTGCCAGCACGATCCTCCAGACAGGGTTCGCTGAAGCTTTCTTT. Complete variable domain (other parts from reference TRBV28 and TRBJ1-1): DVKVTQSSRYLVKRTGEKVFLECVQDMDHENMFWYRQDPGLGLRLIYFSYDVKMKEKGDIPEGYSVSREKKERFSLILESASTNQTSMYLCASTILQTGFAEAFFGQGTRLTVV.

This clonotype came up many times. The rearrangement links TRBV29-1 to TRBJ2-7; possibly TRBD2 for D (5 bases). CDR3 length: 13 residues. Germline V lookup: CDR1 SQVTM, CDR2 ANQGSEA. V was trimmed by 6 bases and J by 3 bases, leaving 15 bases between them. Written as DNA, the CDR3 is TGCAGCGTCTCCGAGGGCCGAGGCTACGAGCAGTACTTC. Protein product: CSVSEGRGYEQYF.

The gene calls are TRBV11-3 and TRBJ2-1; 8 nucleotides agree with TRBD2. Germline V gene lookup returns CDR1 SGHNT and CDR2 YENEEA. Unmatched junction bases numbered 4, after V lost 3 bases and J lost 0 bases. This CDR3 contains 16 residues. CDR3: CASSLGAGASYNEQFF. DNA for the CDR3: TGTGCCAGCAGCTTGGGAGCGGGGGCCTCCTACAATGAGCAGTTCTTC.